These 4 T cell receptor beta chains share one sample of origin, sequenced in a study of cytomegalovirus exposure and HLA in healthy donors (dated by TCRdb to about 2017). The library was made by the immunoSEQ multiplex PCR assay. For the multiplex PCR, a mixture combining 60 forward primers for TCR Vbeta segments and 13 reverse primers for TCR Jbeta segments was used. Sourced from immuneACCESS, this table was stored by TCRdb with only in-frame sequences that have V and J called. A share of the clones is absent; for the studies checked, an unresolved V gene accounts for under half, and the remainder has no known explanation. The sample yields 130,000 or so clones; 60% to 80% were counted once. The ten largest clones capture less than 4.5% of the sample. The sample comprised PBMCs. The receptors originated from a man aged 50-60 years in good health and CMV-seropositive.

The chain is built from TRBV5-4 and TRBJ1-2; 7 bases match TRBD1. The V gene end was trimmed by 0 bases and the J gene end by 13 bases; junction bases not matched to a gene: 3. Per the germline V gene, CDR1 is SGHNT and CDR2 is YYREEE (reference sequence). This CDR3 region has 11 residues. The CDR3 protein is CASSLGQGATF. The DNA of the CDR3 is TGTGCCAGCAGCTTGGGACAGGGAGCCACCTTC. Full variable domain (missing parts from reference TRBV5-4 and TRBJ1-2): ETGVTQSPTHLIKTRGQQVTLRCSSQSGHNTVSWYQQALGQGPQFIFQYYREEENGRGNFPPRFSGLQFPNYSSELNVNALELDDSALYLCASSLGQGATFGSGTRLTVV.

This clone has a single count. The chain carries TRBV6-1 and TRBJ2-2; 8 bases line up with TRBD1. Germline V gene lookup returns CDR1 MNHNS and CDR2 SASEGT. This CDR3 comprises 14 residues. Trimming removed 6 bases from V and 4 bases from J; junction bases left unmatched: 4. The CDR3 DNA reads TGTGCCAGCAGGAGGACAGGGCTCACCGGGGAGCTGTTTTTT. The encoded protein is CASRRTGLTGELFF.

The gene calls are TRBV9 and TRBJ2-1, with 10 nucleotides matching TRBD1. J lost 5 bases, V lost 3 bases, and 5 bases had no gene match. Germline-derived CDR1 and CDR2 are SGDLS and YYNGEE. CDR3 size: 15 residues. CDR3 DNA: TGTGCCAGCAGCGAAAGGGACAGGGGTCACAATGAGCAGTTCTTC. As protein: CASSERDRGHNEQFF.

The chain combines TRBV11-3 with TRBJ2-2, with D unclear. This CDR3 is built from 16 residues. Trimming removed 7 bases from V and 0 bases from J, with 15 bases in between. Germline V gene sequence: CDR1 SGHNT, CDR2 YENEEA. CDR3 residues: CASTSRVFSNTGELFF. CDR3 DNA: TGTGCCAGCACCTCTCGAGTGTTCTCGAACACCGGGGAGCTGTTTTTT.